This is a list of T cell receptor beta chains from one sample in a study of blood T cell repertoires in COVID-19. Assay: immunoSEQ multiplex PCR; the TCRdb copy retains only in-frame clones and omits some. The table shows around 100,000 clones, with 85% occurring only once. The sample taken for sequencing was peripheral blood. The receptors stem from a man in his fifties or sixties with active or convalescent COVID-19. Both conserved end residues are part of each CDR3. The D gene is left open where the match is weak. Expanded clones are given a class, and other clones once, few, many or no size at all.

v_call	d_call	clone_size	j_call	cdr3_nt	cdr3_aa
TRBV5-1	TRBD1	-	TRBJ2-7	TGCGCCAGCAGCAACGGACAGGGAAACGAGCAGTACTTC	CASSNGQGNEQYF
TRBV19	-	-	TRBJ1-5	TGTGCCAGTAGTTCCGTGTCGACAGGCCCGGGGCAGCCCCAGCATTTT	CASSSVSTGPGQPQHF
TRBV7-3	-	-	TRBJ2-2	TGTGCCAGCAGCGCACAGGGAACCGGGGAGCTGTTTTTT	CASSAQGTGELFF
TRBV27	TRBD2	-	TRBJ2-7	TGTGCCAGCAGTTTGTCGCCGGGACTAGAATACGAGCAGTACTTC	CASSLSPGLEYEQYF
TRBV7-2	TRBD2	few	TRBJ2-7	TGTGCCAGCAGCTTATTAGCGGGAGGGTACGAGCAGTACTTC	CASSLLAGGYEQYF
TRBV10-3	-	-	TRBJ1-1	TGTGCCACTCTCGCGAGGGAGAACACTGAAGCTTTCTTT	CATLARENTEAFF
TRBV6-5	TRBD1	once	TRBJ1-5	TGTGCCAGCAGTTACTCGCGGGACAGCTTCAATCAGCCCCAGCATTTT	CASSYSRDSFNQPQHF
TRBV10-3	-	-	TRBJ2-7	TGTGCCATCAGTGAGGTCAGGAGGACCTACGAGCAGTACTTC	CAISEVRRTYEQYF
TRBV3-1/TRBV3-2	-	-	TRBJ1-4	TGTGCCAGCAGCCACCGGCCGCGGGGGGCAACTAATGAAAAACTGTTTTTT	CASSHRPRGATNEKLFF
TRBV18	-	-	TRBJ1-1	TGTGCCAGCTCCCTGCGGGACGCCGCTGAAGCTTTCTTT	CASSLRDAAEAFF
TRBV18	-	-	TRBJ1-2	TGTGCCAGCTCACCTCGCGGGGCAGATGGCTACACCTTC	CASSPRGADGYTF
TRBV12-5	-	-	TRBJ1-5	TGTGCTAGTGGCCTTGGGGGGGAGGATCAGCCCCAGCATTTT	CASGLGGEDQPQHF
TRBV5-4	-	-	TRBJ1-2	TGTGCCAGCAGCCGGACAGCAGAAACTAACTATGGCTACACCTTC	CASSRTAETNYGYTF
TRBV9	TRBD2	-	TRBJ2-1	TGTGCCAGCAGCCCAAGGATCAGACTAGCGGGAGCTCACAATGAGCAGTTCTTC	CASSPRIRLAGAHNEQFF
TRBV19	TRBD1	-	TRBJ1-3	TGTGCCAGTAGTGTTCCCTTTCCACAGGGGGAAGATGGAAACACCATATATTTT	CASSVPFPQGEDGNTIYF
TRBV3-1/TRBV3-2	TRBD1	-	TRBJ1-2	TGTGCCAGCAGCGGGACAGGGAACTATGGCTACACCTTC	CASSGTGNYGYTF
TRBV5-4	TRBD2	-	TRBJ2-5	TGTGCCAGCAGCGTGGCCACTAGCGTACAAGAGACCCAGTACTTC	CASSVATSVQETQYF
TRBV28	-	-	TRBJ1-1	TGTGCCAGCAGTTTGTCGGGGGACACTGAAGCTTTCTTT	CASSLSGDTEAFF
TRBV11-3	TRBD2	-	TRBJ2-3	TGTGCCAGCAGCTCCCCCGGGGCTAGCGGGCCTCTTACAGATACGCAGTATTTT	CASSSPGASGPLTDTQYF
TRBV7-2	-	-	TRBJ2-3	TGTGCCAGCAGCTTAGTTGTGGGAGGCACAGATACGCAGTATTTT	CASSLVVGGTDTQYF
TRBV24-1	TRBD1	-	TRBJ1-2	TGTGCCACCAGTGATCCCGGGACAGGGGGGATCTATGGCTACACCTTC	CATSDPGTGGIYGYTF
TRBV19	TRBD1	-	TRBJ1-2	TGTGCCAGTAGTATAGGACAGGGTGGTGGCTACACCTTC	CASSIGQGGGYTF
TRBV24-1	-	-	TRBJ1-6	TGTGCCACCAGGAGGGCCCTCCACTTT	CATRRALHF
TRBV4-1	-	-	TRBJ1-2	TGCGCCAGCAGTCGGGGATATGGCTACACCTTC	CASSRGYGYTF
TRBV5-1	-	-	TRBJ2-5	TGCGCCAGCGGACGGGAACCCCCCCAAGAGACCCAGTACTTC	CASGREPPQETQYF
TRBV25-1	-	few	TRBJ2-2	TGTGCCAGCAGTGAATCCTGGAGCACCGGGGAGCTGTTTTTT	CASSESWSTGELFF
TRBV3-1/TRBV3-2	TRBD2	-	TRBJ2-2	TGTGCCAGCAGCCTCTGGACTAGCGGGAGTGCCGGGGAGCTGTTTTTT	CASSLWTSGSAGELFF
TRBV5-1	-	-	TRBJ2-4	TGCGCCAGCAGCTTACAGGGAGGGTTAGCCAAAAACATTCAGTACTTC	CASSLQGGLAKNIQYF
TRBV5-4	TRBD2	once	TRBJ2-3	TGTGCCACACTAACCGGGACTAGCAGCACAGATACGCAGTATTTT	CATLTGTSSTDTQYF
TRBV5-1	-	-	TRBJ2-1	TGCGCCAGCAGCTACAGGATGGGTTACAATGAGCAGTTCTTC	CASSYRMGYNEQFF
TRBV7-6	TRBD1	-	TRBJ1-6	TGTGCCAGCAGCTTAGATGGACAGGTCCATAATTCACCCCTCCACTTT	CASSLDGQVHNSPLHF
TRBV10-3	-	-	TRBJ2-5	TGTGCCATCAGTGACGTTGAGGAGACCCAGTACTTC	CAISDVEETQYF
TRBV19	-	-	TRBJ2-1	TGTGCCTCCCGGAGGGAAGGGGGCGGGTACAATGAGCAGTTCTTC	CASRREGGGYNEQFF
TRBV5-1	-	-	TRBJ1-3	TGCGCCAGCAGCTCACAGGGACCCAACTCTGGAAACACCATATATTTT	CASSSQGPNSGNTIYF
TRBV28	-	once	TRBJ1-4	TGTGCCAGCGGGGGGGACGGTAATGAAAAACTGTTTTTT	CASGGDGNEKLFF
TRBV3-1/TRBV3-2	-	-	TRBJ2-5	TGTGCCAGCAGCCTTATAGGGACTGGAAAAAATATACAAGAGACCCAGTACTTC	CASSLIGTGKNIQETQYF
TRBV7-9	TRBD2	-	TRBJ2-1	TGTGCCAGCAGCGGGCTAGCGGAGCGCCACAATGAGCAGTTCTTC	CASSGLAERHNEQFF